This entry concerns a single TCR beta chain. The data belong to a study of T cell repertoires in aging, cancer and after chemotherapy. Study information: Healthy donor repertoires were recorded over several months to years and showed clear clonal overlap. Roughly 8.8 million TCR reads made up the full dataset.

A mixed TRB-A/B primer pool amplified rearranged TRB by multiplex touch-down PCR. One entry per CDR3 protein results from TCRdb running MiXCR on the multiplex PCR reads. The repertoire includes thousands of distinct CDR3 sequences, less than 50% of them detected once, and more than 45% sits in the top ten. Germline V lookup: CDR1 MNHEY, CDR2 SVGAGI. This CDR3 has 17 amino acids. V lost 0 bases, J lost 4 bases, and 11 bases stayed unmatched. TCR beta rearrangements were amplified from peripheral blood genomic DNA. The origin of this receptor is a human donor in good health. V is TRBV6-5 and J is TRBJ1-2; TRBD1 agrees at 7 bases. Source material: blood. In DNA, the CDR3 is TGTGCCAGCAGTTACTCGACAGGGTCGGAAGGAGGCTATGGCTACACCTTC. Protein: CASSYSTGSEGGYGYTF.